This T cell receptor (beta chain) was sequenced during a study of blood T cell repertoires in COVID-19. Study at large: Material from acute and convalescent COVID-19 was sourced from the United States, Italy and Spain. PBMCs, B-cell-depleted T cells, or T cells provided the cDNA or gDNA that made up the material.

Original data processing: Estimation of nucleated cell counts relied on the amplification of reference gene primers. Method: immunoSEQ multiplex PCR; TCRdb's copy keeps in-frame clones and lacks some. V, J and clone size were drawn from that table, and D and trimming were deduced from the DNA. The table lists some 120,000 clones, around 89% of them singletons. This TCR was sampled from a man aged 45 to 65 with acute or convalescent COVID-19. What was sequenced was peripheral blood.

The DNA for the CDR3 is TGTGCCAGCAGCGTCGGGACAGACTGGGCCTATGGCTACACCTTC. This gives the protein CASSVGTDWAYGYTF. The rearrangement joins TRBV7-9 to TRBJ1-2; 7 bases are shared with TRBD1. This CDR3 spans 15 amino acids. Germline V gene sequence: CDR1 SEHNR, CDR2 FQNEAQ (reference sequence). The ends lost 5 bases at V and 4 bases at J; junction bases unmatched: 10.